These T cell receptor beta chains were read from a single sample in a study of T cells in Graves' hyperthyroidism and ophthalmopathy. MiXCR was run by TCRdb on the multiplex PCR reads, yielding one entry per CDR3 protein. This sample has roughly 700,000 distinct CDR3 sequences, with 14% found just once. The sequenced sample was blood. These TCRs come from a woman aged 18-30 years with Graves' hyperthyroidism. CDR3s include the opening cysteine and the closing phenylalanine or tryptophan. A D gene is named only where the DNA matches it firmly. Rows may omit the clone size; those that give it use once, few, many or a size class.

J gene: TRBJ1-2; clone size: many; V gene: TRBV20-1; D gene: NA; CDR3 protein: CSAKAGPPYGYTF; CDR3 DNA: TGCAGTGCTAAGGCGGGCCCTCCCTATGGCTACACCTTC
J gene: TRBJ2-7; clone size: NA; V gene: TRBV7-8; D gene: NA; CDR3 protein: CASTKSSAGGFSYEQYF; CDR3 DNA: TGTGCCAGCACTAAATCATCCGCGGGCGGATTTTCCTACGAGCAGTACTTC
J gene: TRBJ1-1; clone size: many; V gene: TRBV3-1; D gene: NA; CDR3 protein: CASSLIDGTEAFF; CDR3 DNA: TGTGCCAGCAGCCTTATCGACGGCACTGAAGCTTTCTTT
J gene: TRBJ2-7; clone size: few; V gene: TRBV6-5; D gene: TRBD2; CDR3 protein: CASSYGLTSGRDEQYF; CDR3 DNA: TGTGCCAGCAGTTACGGTCTAACTAGCGGGAGAGACGAGCAGTACTTC
J gene: TRBJ2-5; clone size: many; V gene: TRBV20-1; D gene: NA; CDR3 protein: CSATRTRKETQYF; CDR3 DNA: TGCAGTGCTACCCGGACTCGGAAAGAGACCCAGTACTTC
J gene: TRBJ2-2; clone size: NA; V gene: TRBV24-1; D gene: NA; CDR3 protein: CATSDPTTRDTGELFF; CDR3 DNA: TGTGCCACCAGTGACCCTACGACTCGAGACACCGGGGAGCTGTTTTTT
J gene: TRBJ1-6; clone size: NA; V gene: TRBV20-1; D gene: NA; CDR3 protein: CSARVVPSSYNSPLHF; CDR3 DNA: TGCAGTGCTAGAGTTGTGCCGAGCTCCTATAATTCACCCCTCCACTTT
J gene: TRBJ2-3; clone size: NA; V gene: TRBV12-3/TRBV12-4; D gene: NA; CDR3 protein: CASSRDSSDTQYF; CDR3 DNA: TGTGCCAGCAGTCGGGACTCCTCGGATACGCAGTATTTT
J gene: TRBJ2-3; clone size: NA; V gene: TRBV7-2; D gene: TRBD2; CDR3 protein: CASGGLAGLGDTQYF; CDR3 DNA: TGTGCCAGCGGAGGACTAGCGGGCCTAGGGGATACGCAGTATTTT
J gene: TRBJ2-1; clone size: few; V gene: TRBV20-1; D gene: TRBD2; CDR3 protein: CSVRDLLAGDREAEQFF; CDR3 DNA: TGCAGTGTTAGAGATCTACTAGCGGGAGACCGGGAGGCTGAGCAGTTCTTC
J gene: TRBJ2-1; clone size: many; V gene: TRBV20-1; D gene: TRBD2; CDR3 protein: CSADRSGDYNEQFF; CDR3 DNA: TGCAGTGCCGATCGTAGCGGGGACTACAATGAGCAGTTCTTC
J gene: TRBJ2-5; clone size: many; V gene: TRBV11-2; D gene: TRBD1; CDR3 protein: CASSLVVAGGGETQYF; CDR3 DNA: TGTGCCAGCAGCTTAGTGGTGGCAGGGGGCGGAGAGACCCAGTACTTC
J gene: TRBJ2-1; clone size: NA; V gene: TRBV6-5; D gene: NA; CDR3 protein: CASSCLDDNEQFF; CDR3 DNA: TGTGCCAGCAGTTGCTTGGACGACAATGAGCAGTTCTTC
J gene: TRBJ1-3; clone size: many; V gene: TRBV28; D gene: NA; CDR3 protein: CASTGLGWGSFPSGNTIYF; CDR3 DNA: TGTGCCAGCACCGGACTCGGTTGGGGTAGTTTTCCCTCTGGAAACACCATATATTTT
J gene: TRBJ2-1; clone size: many; V gene: TRBV3-1; D gene: NA; CDR3 protein: CASSQETAAPDNEQFF; CDR3 DNA: TGTGCCAGCAGCCAAGAAACGGCAGCCCCTGACAATGAGCAGTTCTTC
J gene: TRBJ1-4; clone size: few; V gene: TRBV20-1; D gene: NA; CDR3 protein: CSAARSFGGGAKGEKLFF; CDR3 DNA: TGCAGTGCCGCTAGGAGTTTTGGCGGCGGGGCAAAAGGTGAAAAACTGTTTTTT
J gene: TRBJ2-1; clone size: NA; V gene: TRBV19; D gene: TRBD1; CDR3 protein: CASSAYRQGTGPLNVGNEQFF; CDR3 DNA: TGTGCCAGTAGTGCTTACCGACAGGGGACGGGTCCTCTTAATGTCGGAAATGAGCAGTTCTTC
J gene: TRBJ2-2; clone size: NA; V gene: TRBV20-1; D gene: TRBD2; CDR3 protein: CSAAPGLAGKNTGELFF; CDR3 DNA: TGCAGTGCAGCCCCGGGACTAGCGGGGAAGAACACCGGGGAGCTGTTTTTT
J gene: TRBJ1-5; clone size: NA; V gene: TRBV6-1; D gene: NA; CDR3 protein: CASSDLLNSNQPQHF; CDR3 DNA: TGTGCCAGCAGTGACCTATTAAATAGCAATCAGCCCCAGCATTTT
J gene: TRBJ2-7; clone size: NA; V gene: TRBV6-5; D gene: NA; CDR3 protein: CASSYSWVEQYF; CDR3 DNA: TGTGCCAGCAGTTACTCGTGGGTTGAGCAGTACTTC
J gene: TRBJ1-2; clone size: few; V gene: TRBV19; D gene: TRBD1; CDR3 protein: CASSSNPGQGIYGYTF; CDR3 DNA: TGTGCCAGTAGTTCGAATCCGGGACAGGGGATTTATGGCTACACCTTC
J gene: TRBJ2-5; clone size: many; V gene: TRBV12-3/TRBV12-4; D gene: NA; CDR3 protein: CASSPEEYQETQYF; CDR3 DNA: TGTGCCAGCAGCCCCGAGGAGTACCAAGAGACCCAGTACTTC
J gene: TRBJ2-1; clone size: few; V gene: TRBV12-3/TRBV12-4; D gene: NA; CDR3 protein: CASRRVSYNEQFF; CDR3 DNA: TGTGCCAGTCGGCGGGTCTCCTACAATGAGCAGTTCTTC
J gene: TRBJ2-1; clone size: NA; V gene: TRBV7-2; D gene: NA; CDR3 protein: CASSLDTKWGYNEQFF; CDR3 DNA: TGTGCCAGCAGCCTCGACACCAAGTGGGGTTACAATGAGCAGTTCTTC
J gene: TRBJ2-7; clone size: few; V gene: TRBV20-1; D gene: TRBD2; CDR3 protein: CSAMREAYEQYF; CDR3 DNA: TGCAGTGCTATGCGGGAGGCCTACGAGCAGTACTTC
J gene: TRBJ2-7; clone size: many; V gene: TRBV28; D gene: TRBD1; CDR3 protein: CASSLLLGTALSYEQYF; CDR3 DNA: TGTGCCAGCAGTTTACTACTCGGGACAGCCCTCTCCTACGAGCAGTACTTC
J gene: TRBJ2-1; clone size: NA; V gene: TRBV9; D gene: NA; CDR3 protein: CASSVSGDYYNEQFF; CDR3 DNA: TGTGCCAGCAGCGTATCAGGGGATTACTACAATGAGCAGTTCTTC
J gene: TRBJ2-1; clone size: many; V gene: TRBV3-1; D gene: TRBD2; CDR3 protein: CASSQEVGGGLAGVHEQFF; CDR3 DNA: TGTGCCAGCAGCCAAGAAGTGGGGGGTGGACTAGCGGGAGTACATGAGCAGTTCTTC
J gene: TRBJ2-5; clone size: few; V gene: TRBV10-3; D gene: NA; CDR3 protein: CAISAGSAGETQYF; CDR3 DNA: TGTGCCATCAGTGCCGGGAGTGCTGGAGAGACCCAGTACTTC
J gene: TRBJ2-3; clone size: NA; V gene: TRBV4-3; D gene: TRBD2; CDR3 protein: CASSQAHLAGEATQYF; CDR3 DNA: TGCGCCAGCAGCCAAGCCCATCTAGCGGGAGAGGCTACGCAGTATTTT
J gene: TRBJ2-1; clone size: few; V gene: TRBV11-3; D gene: TRBD2; CDR3 protein: CASSLALAAGVQYNEQFF; CDR3 DNA: TGTGCCAGCAGCTTAGCCCTGGCAGCGGGAGTCCAGTACAATGAGCAGTTCTTC
J gene: TRBJ2-7; clone size: many; V gene: TRBV13; D gene: TRBD2; CDR3 protein: CASSLEGYGRTYEQYF; CDR3 DNA: TGTGCCAGCAGCCTAGAAGGATACGGGAGGACTTACGAGCAGTACTTC
J gene: TRBJ1-5; clone size: NA; V gene: TRBV7-9; D gene: NA; CDR3 protein: CASSPGAGRPQHF; CDR3 DNA: TGTGCCAGCAGCCCAGGCGCGGGGCGGCCCCAGCATTTT
J gene: TRBJ2-3; clone size: many; V gene: TRBV30; D gene: NA; CDR3 protein: CAWSNRDFFTDTQYF; CDR3 DNA: TGTGCCTGGAGTAACCGGGACTTTTTCACAGATACGCAGTATTTT
J gene: TRBJ2-5; clone size: many; V gene: TRBV4-2; D gene: TRBD2; CDR3 protein: CASSQPDPGGQETQYF; CDR3 DNA: TGTGCCAGCAGCCAGCCTGACCCGGGGGGACAAGAGACCCAGTACTTC
J gene: TRBJ2-5; clone size: NA; V gene: TRBV19; D gene: NA; CDR3 protein: CASSMSHRGRETQYF; CDR3 DNA: TGTGCCAGTAGTATGAGTCATCGGGGAAGAGAGACCCAGTACTTC
J gene: TRBJ2-7; clone size: NA; V gene: TRBV12-3/TRBV12-4; D gene: NA; CDR3 protein: CASSAEPDSYEQYF; CDR3 DNA: TGTGCCAGCAGTGCGGAACCAGACTCCTACGAGCAGTACTTC
J gene: TRBJ1-1; clone size: many; V gene: TRBV11-3; D gene: NA; CDR3 protein: CASSLEGLGGTEAFF; CDR3 DNA: TGTGCCAGCAGCCTAGAGGGCCTAGGAGGCACTGAAGCTTTCTTT
J gene: TRBJ1-1; clone size: NA; V gene: TRBV5-1; D gene: NA; CDR3 protein: CASRREASTEAFF; CDR3 DNA: TGCGCCAGCAGACGGGAAGCGAGCACTGAAGCTTTCTTT
J gene: TRBJ2-7; clone size: NA; V gene: TRBV7-9; D gene: NA; CDR3 protein: CASSLAVSSRLDEQYF; CDR3 DNA: TGTGCCAGCAGCTTAGCAGTCAGCTCTAGGTTGGACGAGCAGTACTTC
J gene: TRBJ1-2; clone size: NA; V gene: TRBV5-6; D gene: TRBD1; CDR3 protein: CASSFGRQGIPYGYTF; CDR3 DNA: TGTGCCAGCAGCTTCGGGCGACAGGGGATCCCCTATGGCTACACCTTC
J gene: TRBJ2-3; clone size: many; V gene: TRBV11-2; D gene: NA; CDR3 protein: CASGSFPTDTQYF; CDR3 DNA: TGTGCCAGCGGATCATTCCCAACAGATACGCAGTATTTT
J gene: TRBJ2-3; clone size: many; V gene: TRBV6-1; D gene: TRBD2; CDR3 protein: CASSDRLAGDTQYF; CDR3 DNA: TGTGCCAGCAGCGACCGACTAGCGGGCGATACGCAGTATTTT
J gene: TRBJ1-1; clone size: NA; V gene: TRBV20-1; D gene: TRBD1; CDR3 protein: CSATDRGEAFF; CDR3 DNA: TGCAGTGCTACCGACAGGGGTGAAGCTTTCTTT
J gene: TRBJ1-2; clone size: few; V gene: TRBV25-1; D gene: TRBD1; CDR3 protein: CASSFRQGANYGYTF; CDR3 DNA: TGTGCCAGCAGTTTCAGACAGGGGGCTAACTATGGCTACACCTTC
J gene: TRBJ2-7; clone size: many; V gene: TRBV6-1; D gene: TRBD2; CDR3 protein: CASNRDYSSYEQYF; CDR3 DNA: TGTGCCAGCAACCGGGACTATTCCTCCTACGAGCAGTACTTC